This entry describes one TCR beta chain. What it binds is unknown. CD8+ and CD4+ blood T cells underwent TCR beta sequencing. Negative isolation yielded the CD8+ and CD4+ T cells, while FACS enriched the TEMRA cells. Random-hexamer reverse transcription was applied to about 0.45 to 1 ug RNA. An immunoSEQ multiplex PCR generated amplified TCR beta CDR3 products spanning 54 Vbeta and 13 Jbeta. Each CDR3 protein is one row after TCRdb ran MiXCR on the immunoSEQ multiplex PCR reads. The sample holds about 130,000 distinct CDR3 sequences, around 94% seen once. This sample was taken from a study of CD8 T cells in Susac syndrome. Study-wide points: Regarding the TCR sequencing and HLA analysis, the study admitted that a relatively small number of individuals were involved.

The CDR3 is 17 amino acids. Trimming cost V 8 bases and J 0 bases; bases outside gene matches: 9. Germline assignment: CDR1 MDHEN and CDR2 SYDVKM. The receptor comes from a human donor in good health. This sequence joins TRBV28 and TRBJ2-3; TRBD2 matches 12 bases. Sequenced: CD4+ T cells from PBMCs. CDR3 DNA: TGTGCCAGCCCCCCTAGCGGGAGGGCCCTAAGCACAGATACGCAGTATTTT. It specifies CASPPSGRALSTDTQYF.